This TCR beta chain was sequenced for a study of cytomegalovirus exposure and HLA in healthy donors. Study in general: The same platform used for the roughly 610 first-cohort repertoires was also used for the approximately 120 validation repertoires, as a later analysis reported.

Study outcomes and limitations: First-cohort TCR clusters were later found to tend to co-occur in the 120 or so validation repertoires. The classifier reportedly diagnosed cytomegalovirus status with high sensitivity and specificity. Researchers catalogued 150 or so TCR beta chains as cytomegalovirus-associated.

Generated by immunoSEQ multiplex PCR, the TCRdb table keeps only in-frame clones and is missing some. The table lists 150,000 to 180,000 clones, 86% of them singletons. Regarding this clone: The antigen is not known.

Source material: PBMCs. The receptor was isolated from a man younger than 30 in good health and CMV-seropositive.

The CDR3 here is CASSLQGGVPGANVLTF. For the CDR3, the DNA is TGTGCCAGCAGCCTGCAGGGAGGGGTACCTGGGGCCAACGTCCTGACTTTC. The chain uses TRBV7-2 and TRBJ2-6; 7 bases match TRBD2. The CDR3 is made up of 17 amino acids. The V and J ends lost 5 bases and 2 bases, in that order; junction bases with no gene match: 9. Germline CDR1 and CDR2: SGHTA and FQGNSA.